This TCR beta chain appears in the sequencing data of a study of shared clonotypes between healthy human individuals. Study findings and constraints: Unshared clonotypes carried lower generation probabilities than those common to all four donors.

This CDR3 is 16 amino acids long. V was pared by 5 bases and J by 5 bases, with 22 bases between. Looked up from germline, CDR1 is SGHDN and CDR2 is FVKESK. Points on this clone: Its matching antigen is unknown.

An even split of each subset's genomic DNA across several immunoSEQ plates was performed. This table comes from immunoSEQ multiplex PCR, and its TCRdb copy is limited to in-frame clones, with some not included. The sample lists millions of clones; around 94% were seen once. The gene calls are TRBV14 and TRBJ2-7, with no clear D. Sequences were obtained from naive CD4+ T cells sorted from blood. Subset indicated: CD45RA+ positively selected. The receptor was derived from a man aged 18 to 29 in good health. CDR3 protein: CASSTNLRALGDEQYF. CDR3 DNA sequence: TGTGCCAGCAGCACGAACCTCCGGGCCCTCGGCGACGAGCAGTACTTC. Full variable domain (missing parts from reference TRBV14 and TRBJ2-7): EAGVTQFPSHSVIEKGQTVTLRCDPISGHDNLYWYRRVMGKEIKFLLHFVKESKQDESGMPNNRFLAERTGGTYSTLKVQPAELEDSGVYFCASSTNLRALGDEQYFGPGTRLTVT.